This T cell receptor beta chain was recorded in a study of T cell responses to AZD1222 COVID-19 vaccine. Some clones are missing from TCRdb's copy, which holds only in-frame ones; the method was immunoSEQ multiplex PCR. The sample holds 150,000 or so clones, approximately 93% seen once. Material: peripheral blood, obtained 28 days after the second AZD1222 dose. The origin of this receptor is an adult who received the AZD1222 COVID-19 vaccine.

The CDR3 DNA reads TGTGCCAGCAGTTCCCCCCAGGGTAGATCCTATGGCTACACCTTC. Translating gives CASSSPQGRSYGYTF. V gene TRBV28 combines with J gene TRBJ1-2; maybe TRBD1 (5 bases). The CDR3 sequence is 15 residues long. Deletions cut 4 bases from V and 4 bases from J, with 16 bases between. Germline loops: CDR1 MDHEN, CDR2 SYDVKM.